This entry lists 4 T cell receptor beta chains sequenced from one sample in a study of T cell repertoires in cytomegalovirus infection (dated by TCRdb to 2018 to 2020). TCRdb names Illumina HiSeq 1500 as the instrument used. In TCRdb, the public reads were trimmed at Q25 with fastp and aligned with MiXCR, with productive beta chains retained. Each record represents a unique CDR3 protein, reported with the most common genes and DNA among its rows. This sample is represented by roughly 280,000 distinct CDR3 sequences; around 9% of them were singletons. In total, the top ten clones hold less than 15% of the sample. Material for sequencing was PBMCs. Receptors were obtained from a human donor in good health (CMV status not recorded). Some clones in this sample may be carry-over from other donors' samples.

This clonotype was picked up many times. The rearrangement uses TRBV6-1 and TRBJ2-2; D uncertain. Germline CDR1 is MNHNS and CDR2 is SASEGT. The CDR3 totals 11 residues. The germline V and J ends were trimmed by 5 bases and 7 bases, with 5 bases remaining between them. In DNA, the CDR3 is TGTGCCAGCAGTTTCAACGGGGAGCTGTTTTTT. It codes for CASSFNGELFF.

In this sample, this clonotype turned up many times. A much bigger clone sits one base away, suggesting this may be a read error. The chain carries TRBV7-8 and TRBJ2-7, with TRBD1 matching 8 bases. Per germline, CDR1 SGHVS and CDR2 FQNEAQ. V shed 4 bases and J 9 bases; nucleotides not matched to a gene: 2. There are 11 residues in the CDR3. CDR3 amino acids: CASSYGQGQYF. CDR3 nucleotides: TGTGCCAGCAGCTATGGACAGGGGCAGTACTTC.

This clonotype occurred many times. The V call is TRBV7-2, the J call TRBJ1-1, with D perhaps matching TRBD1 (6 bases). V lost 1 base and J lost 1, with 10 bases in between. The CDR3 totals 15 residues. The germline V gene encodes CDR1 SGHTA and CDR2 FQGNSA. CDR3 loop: CASSLVGAANTEAFF. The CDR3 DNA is TGTGCCAGCAGCTTAGTGGGGGCGGCGAACACTGAAGCTTTCTTT.

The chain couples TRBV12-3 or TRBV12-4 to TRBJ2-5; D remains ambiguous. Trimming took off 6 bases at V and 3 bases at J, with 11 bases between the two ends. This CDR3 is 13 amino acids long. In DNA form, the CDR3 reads TGTGCCAGCAGGCGAGAGTTCGAAGAGACCCAGTACTTC. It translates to CASRREFEETQYF.